This TCR beta chain was profiled in a study of T cell changes during pregnancy in multiple sclerosis (dated by TCRdb to about 2019). Background on the whole study: Changes in the T cell repertoire over the course of pregnancy were examined in this study in women with multiple sclerosis.

V is cut back by 5 bases and J by 6 bases, with 24 bases in the junction unmatched. Reading from cysteine to phenylalanine, the CDR3 counts 19 amino acids. The kept DNA is CDR3 alone, 57 bases in frame from the first base. The germline V gene (reference sequence) sets CDR1 to LNHNV and CDR2 to YYDKDF. For this clone: It lacks a known antigen. No base quality values were provided; no much bigger clone lies one nucleotide off.

The receptor library was made with the immunoSEQ multiplex PCR assay. TCRdb re-hosts the immuneACCESS table, in-frame sequences only. Its copies lack some clones; in the studies checked, an unresolved V gene accounts for under half of them, and the cause for the rest is not known. In this sample the table shows some 36,000 clones, roughly 90% of which occur a single time. The ten largest clonotypes hold 4% to 5% of the sample. The rearrangement joined TRBV15 to TRBJ2-7; TRBD2 agrees with 8 junctional bases. The source is a female donor in good health, enrolled as a control in a pregnancy study. Sequenced material: peripheral blood, taken in the second trimester of pregnancy. The CDR3 in this case is CATSHRCGWVGLEACEQYF. The nucleotides read TGTGCCACCAGCCACCGATGCGGTTGGGTGGGACTAGAGGCGTGCGAGCAGTACTTC.